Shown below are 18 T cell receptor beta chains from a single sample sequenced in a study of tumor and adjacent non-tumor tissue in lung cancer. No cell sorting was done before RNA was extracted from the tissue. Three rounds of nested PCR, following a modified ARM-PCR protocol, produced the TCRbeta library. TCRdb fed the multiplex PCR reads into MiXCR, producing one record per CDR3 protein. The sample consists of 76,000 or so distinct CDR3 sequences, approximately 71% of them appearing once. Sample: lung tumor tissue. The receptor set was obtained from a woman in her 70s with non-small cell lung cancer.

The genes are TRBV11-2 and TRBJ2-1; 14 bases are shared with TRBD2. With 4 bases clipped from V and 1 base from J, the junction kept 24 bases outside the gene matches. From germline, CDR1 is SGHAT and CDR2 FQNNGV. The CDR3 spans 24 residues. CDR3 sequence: CASSWGRNEYTGTSGSVSYNEQFF. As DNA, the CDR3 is TGTGCCAGCAGCTGGGGGCGGAATGAATATACCGGGACTAGCGGGAGCGTATCCTACAATGAGCAGTTCTTC.

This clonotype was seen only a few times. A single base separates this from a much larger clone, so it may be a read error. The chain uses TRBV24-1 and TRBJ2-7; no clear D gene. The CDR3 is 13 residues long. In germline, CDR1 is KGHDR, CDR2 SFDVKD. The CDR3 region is CVTSDPTRNEQYF. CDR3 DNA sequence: TGTGTCACCAGTGATCCGACACGGAACGAGCAGTACTTC.

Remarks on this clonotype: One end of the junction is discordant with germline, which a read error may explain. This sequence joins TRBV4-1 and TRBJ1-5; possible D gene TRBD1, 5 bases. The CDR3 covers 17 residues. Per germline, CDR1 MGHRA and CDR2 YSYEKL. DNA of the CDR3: TGCGCCAGAAGCACAGGAGTAACTTTGAATAGCAATCAGTCCCAGCATTTT. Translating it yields CARSTGVTLNSNQSQHF.

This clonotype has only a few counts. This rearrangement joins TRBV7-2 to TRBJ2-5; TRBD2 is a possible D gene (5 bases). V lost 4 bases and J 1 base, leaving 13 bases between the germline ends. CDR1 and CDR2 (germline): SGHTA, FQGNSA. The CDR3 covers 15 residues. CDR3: CASSWAGLAQETQYF. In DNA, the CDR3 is TGTGCCAGCAGCTGGGCCGGACTGGCCCAAGAGACCCAGTACTTC.

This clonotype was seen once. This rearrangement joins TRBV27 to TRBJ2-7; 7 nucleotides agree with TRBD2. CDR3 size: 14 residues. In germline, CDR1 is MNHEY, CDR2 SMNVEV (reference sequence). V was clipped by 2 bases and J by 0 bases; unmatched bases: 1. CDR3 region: CASSLRDYSYEQYF. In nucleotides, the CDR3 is TGTGCCAGCAGTTTACGGGACTACTCCTACGAGCAGTACTTC.

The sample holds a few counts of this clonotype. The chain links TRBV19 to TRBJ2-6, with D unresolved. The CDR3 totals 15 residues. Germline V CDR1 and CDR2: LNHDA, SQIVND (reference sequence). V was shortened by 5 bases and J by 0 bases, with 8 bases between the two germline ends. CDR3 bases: TGTGCCAGTAGTCCTCTTACCTCTGGGGCCAACGTCCTGACTTTC. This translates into CASSPLTSGANVLTF.

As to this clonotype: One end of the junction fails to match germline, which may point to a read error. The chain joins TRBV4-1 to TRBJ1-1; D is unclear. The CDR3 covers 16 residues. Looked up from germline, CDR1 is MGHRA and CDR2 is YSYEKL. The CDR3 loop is CVSSQVGQDVDTEAFF. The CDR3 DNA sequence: TGCGTCAGCAGCCAAGTGGGTCAGGATGTTGACACTGAAGCTTTCTTT.

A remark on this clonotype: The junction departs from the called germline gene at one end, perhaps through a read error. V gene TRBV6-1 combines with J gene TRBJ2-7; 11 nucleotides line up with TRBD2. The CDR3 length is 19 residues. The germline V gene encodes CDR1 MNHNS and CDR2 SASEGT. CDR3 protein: CASTEVFVTSGAGTYEQYF. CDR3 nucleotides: TGTGCCAGCACTGAAGTGTTTGTGACTAGCGGGGCTGGCACCTACGAGCAGTACTTC.

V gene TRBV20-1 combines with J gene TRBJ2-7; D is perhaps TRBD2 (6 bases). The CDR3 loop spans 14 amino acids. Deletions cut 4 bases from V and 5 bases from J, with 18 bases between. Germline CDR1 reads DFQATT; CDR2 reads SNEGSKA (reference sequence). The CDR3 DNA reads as TGCAGTGCTATAGGTTGGCAGGGAGGCAACGAGCAGTACTTC. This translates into CSAIGWQGGNEQYF.

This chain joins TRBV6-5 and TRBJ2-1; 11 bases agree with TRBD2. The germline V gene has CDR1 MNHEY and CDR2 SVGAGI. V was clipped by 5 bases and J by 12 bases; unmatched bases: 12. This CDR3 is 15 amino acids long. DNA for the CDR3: TGTGCCAGCAGTCACACGGCGACTAGCGGGAAGGGGCAGTTCTTC. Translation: CASSHTATSGKGQFF.

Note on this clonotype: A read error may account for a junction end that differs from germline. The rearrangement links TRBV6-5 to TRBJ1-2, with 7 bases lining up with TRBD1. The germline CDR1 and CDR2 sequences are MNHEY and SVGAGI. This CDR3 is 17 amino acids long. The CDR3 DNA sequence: TGTGCTAGCAGTTATCTCCCCGGCAGGGGGAGTGACTATGGCTACACCTTC. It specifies CASSYLPGRGSDYGYTF.

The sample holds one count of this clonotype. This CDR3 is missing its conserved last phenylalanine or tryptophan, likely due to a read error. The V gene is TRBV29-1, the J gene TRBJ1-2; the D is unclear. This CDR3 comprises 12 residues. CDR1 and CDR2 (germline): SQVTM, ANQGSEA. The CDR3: CSVYGGRSGYTV. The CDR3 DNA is TGTAGCGTTTACGGTGGGCGCTCTGGCTACACCGTC.

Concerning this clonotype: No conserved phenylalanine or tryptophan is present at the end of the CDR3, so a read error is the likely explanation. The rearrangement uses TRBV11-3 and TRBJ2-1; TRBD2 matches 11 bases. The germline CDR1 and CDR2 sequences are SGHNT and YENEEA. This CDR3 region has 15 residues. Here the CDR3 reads CASSLTSGSYNEQFS. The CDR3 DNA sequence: TGTGCAAGCAGCTTAACTAGCGGGAGCTACAATGAGCAGTTCTCC.

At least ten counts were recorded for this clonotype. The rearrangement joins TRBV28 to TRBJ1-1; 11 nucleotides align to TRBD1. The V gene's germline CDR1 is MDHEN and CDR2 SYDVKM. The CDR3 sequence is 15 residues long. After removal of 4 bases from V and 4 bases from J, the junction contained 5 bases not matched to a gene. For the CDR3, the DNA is TGTGCCAGCAGTTCAGGACAGGGGGCGATCACTGAAGCTTTCTTT. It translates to CASSSGQGAITEAFF.

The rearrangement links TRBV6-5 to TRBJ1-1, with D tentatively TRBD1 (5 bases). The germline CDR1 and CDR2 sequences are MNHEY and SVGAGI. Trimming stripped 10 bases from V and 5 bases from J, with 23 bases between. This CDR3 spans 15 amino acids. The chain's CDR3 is CANNSRLPRGTEAFF. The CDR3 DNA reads TGTGCCAACAACTCCCGGCTCCCGCGGGGGACTGAAGCTTTCTTT.

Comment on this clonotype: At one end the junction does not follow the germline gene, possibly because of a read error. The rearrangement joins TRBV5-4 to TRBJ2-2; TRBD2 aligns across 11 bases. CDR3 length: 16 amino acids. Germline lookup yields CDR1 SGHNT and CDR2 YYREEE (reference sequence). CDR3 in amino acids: CASSQGLAGDTGALFF. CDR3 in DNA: TGTGCCAGCAGCCAAGGACTAGCGGGTGACACCGGGGCGCTGTTTTTT.

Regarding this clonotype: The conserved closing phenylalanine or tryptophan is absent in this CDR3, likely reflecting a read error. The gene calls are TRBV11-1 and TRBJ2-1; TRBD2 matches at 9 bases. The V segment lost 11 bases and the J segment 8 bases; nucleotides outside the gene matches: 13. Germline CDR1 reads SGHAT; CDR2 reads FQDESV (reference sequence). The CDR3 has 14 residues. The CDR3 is CADSPREGRYEQFL. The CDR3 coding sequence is TGTGCCGACAGCCCGCGGGAGGGCCGCTATGAGCAGTTCCTC.

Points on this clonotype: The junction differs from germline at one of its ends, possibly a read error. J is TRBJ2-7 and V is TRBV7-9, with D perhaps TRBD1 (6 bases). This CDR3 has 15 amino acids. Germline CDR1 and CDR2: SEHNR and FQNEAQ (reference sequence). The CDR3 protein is CTSSLGAGEIHEQYF. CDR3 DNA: TGTACCAGCAGTCTGGGGGCAGGGGAAATCCACGAGCAGTACTTC.